One sample yielded the 28 T cell receptor beta chains listed below, sequenced in a study of T-cell reconstitution after alpha-beta-depleted transplantation in children. The TCRbeta library was prepared with unique molecular identifiers. One entry per CDR3 protein, called by TCRdb with MiXCR from the PCR reads. The profile shows some 600,000 distinct CDR3 sequences, under 15% of them singletons. The specimen was PBMCs, mostly from graft donor cells, collected 360 days after TCRalphabeta/CD19-depleted stem cell transplant. Receptors originate from a male patient aged 10-17 years who had a stem cell transplant for acute myeloid leukemia, so the T cells may come from the graft donor.

At least ten counts were recorded for this clonotype. The chain recombines TRBV19 with TRBJ2-7; D is tentatively TRBD1 or TRBD2 (6 bases each). V was shortened by 2 bases and J by 0 bases, with 8 bases between the two germline ends. There are 14 residues in the CDR3. In germline, CDR1 is LNHDA, CDR2 SQIVND (reference sequence). CDR3 DNA sequence: TGTGCCAGTAGTATATCGGGGGCCTCCTACGAGCAGTACTTC. It is translated as CASSISGASYEQYF.

The chain links TRBV18 to TRBJ2-1; 7 bases align to TRBD2. V trimming: 1 base; J trimming: 3 bases; junction bases outside the gene matches: 6. The CDR3 is 16 amino acids. Looked up from germline, CDR1 is KGHSH and CDR2 is LQKENI. CDR3 amino acids: CASSPRPVAGYNEQFF. CDR3 nucleotides: TGTGCCAGCTCACCACGCCCCGTAGCGGGCTACAATGAGCAGTTCTTC.

This clonotype was seen only a few times. The chain employs TRBV9 and TRBJ2-1; D is possibly TRBD2 (6 bases). CDR1 and CDR2 from the germline V gene are SGDLS and YYNGEE. The CDR3 spans 14 residues. Trimming stripped 2 bases from V and 5 bases from J, with 11 bases between. This CDR3 reads CASSVRGLDNEQFF. The CDR3, as DNA: TGTGCCAGCAGCGTCCGGGGGTTGGACAATGAGCAGTTCTTC.

V and J are TRBV28 and TRBJ1-2; D not certain. Germline V gene sequence: CDR1 MDHEN, CDR2 SYDVKM. Trimming shortened V by 3 bases and J by 3 bases, and 5 bases separated the two germline ends. The CDR3 sequence is 12 residues long. CDR3: CASSFSDYGYTF. DNA for the CDR3: TGTGCCAGCAGTTTTTCAGACTATGGCTACACCTTC.

This clonotype was seen once. Since no conserved phenylalanine or tryptophan closes the CDR3, a read error is the likely cause. The CDR3 protein is CASSGGLAGGTGELFC. The CDR3 region has the DNA TGTGCCAGCAGTGGGGGACTAGCGGGAGGGACCGGGGAGCTGTTTTGT. V usage is TRBV12-3 or TRBV12-4 and J usage is TRBJ2-2; 16 bases are shared with TRBD2. The CDR3 sequence is 16 residues long. V was pared by 5 bases and J by 5 bases, with 2 bases of the junction left unmatched.

The chain has TRBV27 and TRBJ2-2; TRBD2 might be the D (6 bases). CDR1 MNHEY and CDR2 SMNVEV come from the germline V gene (reference sequence). CDR3 length equals 13 residues. V was cut by 6 bases and J by 9 bases, with 14 bases left in between. CDR3 sequence reads: CASRGLNRRELFF. Written as DNA, the CDR3 is TGTGCCAGCAGGGGACTCAACAGGCGGGAGCTGTTTTTT.

In this sample, this clonotype turned up many times. The chain carries TRBV10-3 and TRBJ1-2, with a tentative D call TRBD1 (5 bases). This CDR3 has 13 amino acids. In germline, CDR1 is ENHRY, CDR2 SYGVKD. Trimming took 6 bases from V and 4 from J, leaving 12 bases between them. The CDR3 DNA reads as TGTGCCATCAGAGCCGACAGTGCCTATGGCTACACCTTC. Translated, it gives CAIRADSAYGYTF.

This clonotype came up many times. The chain employs TRBV29-1 and TRBJ2-7; 7 nucleotides agree with TRBD2. This CDR3 contains 13 residues. Losses at the gene ends were 0 bases for V and 7 bases for J; bases not matched to a gene: 6. The V gene's germline CDR1 is SQVTM and CDR2 ANQGSEA. CDR3 DNA: TGCAGCGTTGAAGAAGGAGGGAGGGGAGAGCAGTACTTC. It is translated as CSVEEGGRGEQYF.

This clonotype was seen a few times. This rearrangement joins TRBV2 to TRBJ2-1; 11 bases agree with TRBD2. The CDR3 covers 16 residues. The ends lost 3 bases at V and 4 bases at J; junction bases unmatched: 5. Germline CDR1 SNHLY, CDR2 FYNNEI. CDR3 sequence reads: CASSDPLAGGYNEQFF. The CDR3, as DNA: TGTGCCAGCAGTGACCCCCTAGCGGGAGGTTACAATGAGCAGTTCTTC.

This clonotype was counted ten times or more. This chain connects TRBV5-1 to TRBJ2-7, with TRBD2 identical over 12 bases. The CDR3 totals 15 residues. In germline, CDR1 is SGHRS, CDR2 YFSETQ. V was clipped by 4 bases and J by 4 bases; unmatched bases: 6. The CDR3 reads CASSTLAGGPYEQYF. In DNA form, the CDR3 reads TGCGCCAGCAGCACGCTAGCGGGAGGGCCATACGAGCAGTACTTC. Drawing the rest from reference TRBV5-1 and TRBJ2-7, the complete variable domain is KAGVTQTPRYLIKTRGQQVTLSCSPISGHRSVSWYQQTPGQGLQFLFEYFSETQRNKGNFPGRFSGRQFSNSRSEMNVSTLELGDSALYLCASSTLAGGPYEQYFGPGTRLTVT.

The chain joins TRBV29-1 to TRBJ2-4; 9 bases match TRBD1. The junction had 7 bases not matched to a gene; V was cut back by 8 bases and J by 8 bases. The CDR3 extends over 12 amino acids. From germline, CDR1 is SQVTM and CDR2 ANQGSEA. This chain's CDR3 is CSLGQGWHIQYF. The CDR3 coding sequence is TGCAGCCTAGGACAGGGGTGGCACATTCAGTACTTC.

The chain uses TRBV15 and TRBJ2-3; the match to TRBD2 covers 10 bases. Germline V gene lookup returns CDR1 LNHNV and CDR2 YYDKDF (reference sequence). The CDR3 is 17 residues long. The trim removed 7 bases at V and 0 bases at J, leaving 10 bases unmatched. The CDR3 DNA reads as TGTGCCACCATTGGAGGTAGCGGGAGGCGAAGCACAGATACGCAGTATTTT. It translates to CATIGGSGRRSTDTQYF.

The chain couples TRBV20-1 to TRBJ1-1; tentative D call: TRBD1 (5 bases). Germline V gives CDR1 DFQATT, CDR2 SNEGSKA (reference sequence). The V and J ends lost 6 bases and 5 bases respectively, with 16 bases between them. The CDR3 length is 13 residues. The CDR3, as DNA: TGCAGTGCCCCGGGGCTCGCGGAGACTGAAGCTTTCTTT. It is translated as CSAPGLAETEAFF.

This rearrangement joins TRBV6-2 or TRBV6-3 to TRBJ2-2; 13 bases align to TRBD2. J lost 0 bases, V lost 2 bases, and 3 bases had no gene match. The CDR3 is 18 amino acids. The germline gives CDR1 MNHEY, CDR2 SVGEGT. CDR3 sequence reads: CASSYRLAGGSNTGELFF. CDR3 sequence (DNA): TGTGCCAGCAGTTACAGACTAGCGGGAGGTTCGAACACCGGGGAGCTGTTTTTT.

This clonotype was observed a few times. This sequence joins TRBV11-2 and TRBJ2-1; D unresolved. The CDR3 is 19 amino acids. In germline, CDR1 is SGHAT, CDR2 FQNNGV. Trimming removed 4 bases from V and 8 bases from J, with 30 bases in between. CDR3 bases: TGTGCCAGCAGCTCGGGTCGAAGTTTGATGGGGTCCAAGTGGGATGAGCAGTTCTTC. Translation: CASSSGRSLMGSKWDEQFF.

Notes on this clonotype: Given a much more abundant clone one base away, this may be a read error. The rearrangement joins TRBV5-1 to TRBJ1-5; unclear D gene. The V end lost 0 bases, the J end lost 8 bases, and 9 bases lay between the germline ends. This CDR3 has 13 residues. Germline V lookup: CDR1 SGHRS, CDR2 YFSETQ. Here the CDR3 reads CASSLVPAKPQHF. CDR3 coding DNA: TGCGCCAGCAGCTTGGTCCCCGCTAAGCCCCAGCATTTT.

This chain connects TRBV12-3 or TRBV12-4 to TRBJ1-3; D not certain. Trimming removed 3 bases from V and 9 bases from J, with 12 bases in between. The CDR3 length is 13 residues. CDR3 region: CASSFPGKGTIYF. DNA for the CDR3: TGTGCCAGCAGTTTTCCCGGGAAGGGCACCATATATTTT.

This clonotype appeared a few times. This chain uses TRBV20-1 with TRBJ2-7; D is ambiguous. Germline CDR1 DFQATT, CDR2 SNEGSKA (reference sequence). This CDR3 is built from 12 residues. Trimming cost V 4 bases and J 1 base, with 8 bases left between them. CDR3 DNA: TGCAGTGCTACAGCACAGTCCTACGAGCAGTACTTC. Protein sequence: CSATAQSYEQYF.

The chain employs TRBV7-2 and TRBJ2-3, with D possibly TRBD2 on 5 matching bases. Germline CDR1 and CDR2: SGHTA and FQGNSA. The CDR3 length is 13 residues. Deletions cut 3 bases from V and 6 bases from J, with 10 bases between. The CDR3 DNA sequence: TGTGCCAGCAGCTTCGACTATCTGGATACGCAGTATTTT. It translates to CASSFDYLDTQYF. The full variable domain, rest sourced from reference TRBV7-2 and TRBJ2-3, is GAGVSQSPSNKVTEKGKDVELRCDPISGHTALYWYRQSLGQGLEFLIYFQGNSAPDKSGLPSDRFSAERTGGSVSTLTIQRTQQEDSAVYLCASSFDYLDTQYFGPGTRLTVL.

This clonotype occurred many times. The rearrangement links TRBV4-3 to TRBJ2-2, with TRBD2 identical over 7 bases. Unmatched junction bases numbered 8, after V lost 2 bases and J lost 5 bases. Germline-derived CDR1 and CDR2 are LGHNA and YSLEER. The CDR3 sequence is 16 residues long. CDR3 amino acids: CASSQISGKGTGELFF. The CDR3 bases are TGCGCCAGCAGCCAAATAAGCGGGAAAGGAACCGGGGAGCTGTTTTTT.

V is TRBV20-1 and J is TRBJ2-5; TRBD1 might be the D (5 bases). V gave up 7 bases and J gave up 1 base, with 13 bases separating them. In germline, CDR1 is DFQATT, CDR2 SNEGSKA (reference sequence). This CDR3 is 13 amino acids long. The CDR3 DNA reads TGCAGTGTACCCCTACAGGCCCAAGAGACCCAGTACTTC. The encoded protein is CSVPLQAQETQYF.

This clonotype was seen many times. The chain carries TRBV2 and TRBJ2-3; TRBD2 aligns across 10 bases. CDR1 and CDR2 (germline): SNHLY, FYNNEI. Unmatched junction bases numbered 7, after V lost 1 base and J lost 3 bases. The CDR3 runs to 17 residues. Written as DNA, the CDR3 is TGTGCCAGCAGTGAAGGGAAGCGGGAGGGTGAAACAGATACGCAGTATTTT. Its protein is CASSEGKREGETDTQYF. The whole variable domain, remainder taken from reference TRBV2 and TRBJ2-3, is EPEVTQTPSHQVTQMGQEVILRCVPISNHLYFYWYRQILGQKVEFLVSFYNNEISEKSEIFDDQFSVERPDGSNFTLKIRSTKLEDSAMYFCASSEGKREGETDTQYFGPGTRLTVL.

This clonotype appeared many times. The chain carries TRBV14 and TRBJ2-1; a weak D match, TRBD2 (5 bases). The CDR3 has 16 amino acids. From germline, CDR1 is SGHDN and CDR2 FVKESK. Trimming stripped 3 bases from V and 7 bases from J, with 19 bases between. CDR3: CASSQYLALPSNEQFF. Here the CDR3 DNA reads TGTGCCAGCAGCCAGTACCTAGCCCTTCCCTCGAATGAGCAGTTCTTC.

This clonotype has only a few counts. V usage is TRBV5-1 and J usage is TRBJ2-1, with 12 bases fitting TRBD2. The CDR3 runs 17 residues. Germline lookup yields CDR1 SGHRS and CDR2 YFSETQ. Trimming at V came to 4 bases and at J to 2 bases, leaving 7 bases not matched to a gene. Here the CDR3 DNA reads TGCGCCAGCAGCAGCACTAGCGGGAGGCCGACCTACAATGAGCAGTTCTTC. Translation gives CASSSTSGRPTYNEQFF. Looking up the rest from reference TRBV5-1 and TRBJ2-1 gives the full variable domain: KAGVTQTPRYLIKTRGQQVTLSCSPISGHRSVSWYQQTPGQGLQFLFEYFSETQRNKGNFPGRFSGRQFSNSRSEMNVSTLELGDSALYLCASSSTSGRPTYNEQFFGPGTRLTVL.

This clonotype was seen a few times. One end of the junction fails to match germline, which may point to a read error. The chain employs TRBV24-1 and TRBJ2-3, with a possible D match to TRBD1 (5 bases). This CDR3 comprises 15 residues. Germline V gene lookup returns CDR1 KGHDR and CDR2 SFDVKD. The CDR3 region is CATSDLSSPTGTQYF. CDR3 DNA: TGTGCCACCAGTGATTTGAGTAGTCCCACAGGTACGCAGTATTTT.

This clonotype was found a few times. This chain connects TRBV12-3 or TRBV12-4 to TRBJ2-7; 7 positions agree with TRBD1. Trimming took 7 bases from V and 2 from J; bases not matched to a gene: 11. This CDR3 region has 15 residues. The CDR3: CASTKSTGAAYEQYF. The CDR3 nucleotides are TGTGCCAGCACTAAAAGTACAGGGGCGGCCTACGAGCAGTACTTC.

This clonotype was detected only a few times. CDR3 protein: CASSLDGSRETQYF. DNA for the CDR3: TGTGCCAGCAGCTTAGACGGGAGCAGGGAGACCCAGTACTTC. V is TRBV7-8 and J is TRBJ2-5, with D possibly TRBD2 on 6 matching bases. The CDR3 sequence is 14 residues long. Germline CDR1 and CDR2: SGHVS and FQNEAQ. V dropped 1 base and J dropped 5 bases, with 11 bases sitting between them. The full variable domain, rest sourced from reference TRBV7-8 and TRBJ2-5, is GAGVSQSPRYKVAKRGQDVALRCDPISGHVSLFWYQQALGQGPEFLTYFQNEAQLDKSGLPSDRFFAERPEGSVSTLKIQRTQQEDSAVYLCASSLDGSRETQYFGPGTRLLVL.

This CDR3 is CAATSLGDTGELFF. The DNA of the CDR3 is TGTGCCGCAACCTCCCTGGGGGACACCGGGGAGCTGTTTTTT. The chain employs TRBV6-2 or TRBV6-3 and TRBJ2-2; perhaps D is TRBD1 or TRBD2 (5 bases each). The CDR3 extends over 14 amino acids. The V end lost 11 bases, the J end lost 3 bases, and 16 bases lay between the germline ends. Germline CDR1 MNHEY, CDR2 SVGEGT.